In this sample, the clone carrying this TCR beta chain turned up many times. No antigen is known for it. This record belongs to a study of T cells in Graves' hyperthyroidism and ophthalmopathy. Amplified TCR beta CDR3 regions derived from RNA transcripts. First-round RT-PCR targeting the TCR CDR3 was performed with the HTBI primer set. Via MiXCR, TCRdb re-called the multiplex PCR reads, giving one row per CDR3 protein. The profile shows more than 550,000 distinct CDR3 sequences, 17% of them singletons. The hyperthyroidism was newly diagnosed and had lasted under 2 months; the patients were aged 18 to 65. Uncontrolled infection, other autoimmune disease, pregnancy or lactation barred patients from enrollment. Notes on the study in general: The model's output predicted ophthalmopathy at a median of roughly 6 months prior to onset. Blood also contained most expanded thyroid clonotypes above 0.001.

Germline V gene lookup returns CDR1 SGHTA and CDR2 FQGNSA. V lost 0 bases to trimming and J lost 4 bases; unmatched junction nucleotides: 3. The CDR3 sequence is 15 residues long. J is TRBJ2-3 and V is TRBV7-2, with TRBD2 matching 8 bases. The source is a man over 45 with Graves' hyperthyroidism. The sequenced sample consisted of blood. The CDR3 sequence is CASSLAGLGADTQYF. CDR3 DNA sequence: TGTGCCAGCAGCTTAGCGGGACTAGGTGCAGATACGCAGTATTTT.